Following are 8 T cell receptor beta chains from one sample sequenced in a study of T cell repertoires in cytomegalovirus infection. MiXCR was run by TCRdb on the reads, yielding one entry per CDR3 protein. The top ten hold about an eighth of the sample, which has 700,000 to 950,000 distinct CDR3 sequences, about 30% seen once. Which antigens these TCRs recognize remains unknown. The starting material was cultured CD8+ T cells from PBMCs, obtained from culture after CMV antigen stimulation. The receptor set was obtained from a human donor in good health (CMV status not recorded). Some clones in this sample may be carry-over from other donors' samples.

The V and J genes are TRBV4-3 and TRBJ1-2, with 8 nucleotides matching TRBD1. The J segment lost 4 bases and the V segment lost 1 base, leaving 8 bases of the junction unmatched. The germline V gene has CDR1 LGHNA and CDR2 YSLEER. This CDR3 spans 16 amino acids. The CDR3 DNA is TGCGCCAGCAGCCAAGTCGCGACAGGGGCTTCCTATGGCTACACCTTC. Its protein is CASSQVATGASYGYTF.

The chain recombines TRBV5-1 with TRBJ1-3; D possibly corresponds to TRBD1 (6 bases). Trimming cost V 0 bases and J 2 bases, with 9 bases left between them. Germline CDR1 SGHRS, CDR2 YFSETQ. CDR3 length equals 15 residues. The CDR3 here is CASSLDPGAGNTIYF. In nucleotides, the CDR3 is TGCGCCAGCAGCTTGGACCCAGGGGCTGGAAACACCATATATTTT.

The V and J genes are TRBV27 and TRBJ2-2, with TRBD1 as a possible D gene (5 bases). The CDR3 runs to 13 residues. Germline assignment: CDR1 MNHEY and CDR2 SMNVEV (reference sequence). V was clipped by 4 bases and J by 15 bases, with 18 bases between them. The CDR3 nucleotides read TGTGCCAGCAGTTGGGCAGGGTCGATCGATTTGTTTTTT. It encodes CASSWAGSIDLFF.

This clonotype appeared many times. This chain uses TRBV7-2 with TRBJ2-3; D unresolved. From germline, CDR1 is SGHTA and CDR2 FQGNSA. The CDR3 contains 13 residues. V was clipped by 5 bases and J by 8 bases, with 14 bases between them. CDR3 nucleotides: TGTGCCAGCAGCCCTAGGAGCGCCCGTACGCAGTATTTT. This encodes CASSPRSARTQYF.

This clonotype was counted between two and nine times. This chain connects TRBV6-2 or TRBV6-3 to TRBJ2-2, with 8 nucleotides matching TRBD1. The CDR3 contains 13 residues. The J segment lost 4 bases and the V segment lost 5 bases, leaving 0 bases of the junction unmatched. Per the germline V gene, CDR1 is MNHEY and CDR2 is SVGEGT. The CDR3 DNA sequence: TGTGCCAGCAGTACAGGGGGCACCGGGGAGCTGTTTTTT. It encodes CASSTGGTGELFF.

The gene calls are TRBV4-1 and TRBJ2-3, with TRBD2 identical over 9 bases. The junction had 15 bases not matched to a gene; V was cut back by 3 bases and J by 2 bases. This CDR3 spans 19 amino acids. In germline, CDR1 is MGHRA, CDR2 YSYEKL. DNA of the CDR3: TGCGCCAGCAGCCACCCAAATCGCGGTGGCGGGGGGGACACAGATACGCAGTATTTT. Residues: CASSHPNRGGGGDTDTQYF.

A few counts support this clonotype. CDR3 loop: CASSQDGGNNQPQHF. CDR3 sequence (DNA): TGTGCCAGCAGCCAAGATGGGGGAAACAATCAGCCCCAGCATTTT. The chain couples TRBV14 to TRBJ1-5; maybe TRBD1 (5 bases). CDR1 is SGHDN, CDR2 FVKESK, per germline. The CDR3 is made up of 15 amino acids. The germline V and J ends were trimmed by 0 bases and 3 bases, with 9 bases remaining between them.

The rearrangement links TRBV2 to TRBJ2-2, with 10 nucleotides matching TRBD1. Per germline, CDR1 SNHLY and CDR2 FYNNEI. Losses at the gene ends were 3 bases for V and 1 base for J; bases not matched to a gene: 11. The CDR3 has 19 residues. CDR3 region: CASSEWGGTGAQNTGELFF. CDR3 DNA: TGTGCCAGCAGTGAGTGGGGGGGGACAGGGGCCCAGAACACCGGGGAGCTGTTTTTT.